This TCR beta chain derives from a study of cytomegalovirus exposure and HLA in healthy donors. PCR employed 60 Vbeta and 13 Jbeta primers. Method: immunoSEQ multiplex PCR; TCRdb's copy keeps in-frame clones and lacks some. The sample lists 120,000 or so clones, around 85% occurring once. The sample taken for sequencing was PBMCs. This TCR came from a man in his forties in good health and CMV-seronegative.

The CDR3 spells CASSRGGFTDTQYF. The CDR3 DNA reads TGTGCCAGCAGTAGGGGGGGGTTCACAGATACGCAGTATTTT. The chain has TRBV2 and TRBJ2-3; the D gene is possibly TRBD2 (7 bases). Trimming removed 5 bases at V and 2 bases at J, with 11 bases between. CDR1 SNHLY and CDR2 FYNNEI come from the germline V gene. This CDR3 region has 14 residues.